These 25 T cell receptor beta chains were sequenced from one sample in a study of blood T cell repertoires in COVID-19. Some clones are missing from TCRdb's copy, which holds only in-frame ones; the method was immunoSEQ multiplex PCR. The profile shows 380,000 or so clones, 88% of them singletons. Sequencing was done on a sample of PBMCs or T cells enriched from blood (not recorded which). The receptors derive from a woman aged 40 to 49 with acute COVID-19.

This clone appeared once. The V call is TRBV10-1, the J call TRBJ1-2; tentatively, D is TRBD1 (6 bases). Trimming stripped 3 bases from V and 2 bases from J, with 16 bases between. The germline V gene encodes CDR1 WNHNN and CDR2 SYGVQD (reference sequence). There are 16 residues in the CDR3. The CDR3 loop reads CASSDHRAPMNYGYTF. The CDR3 DNA sequence: TGCGCCAGCAGTGACCACAGGGCCCCGATGAACTATGGCTACACCTTC.

In its sample, this clone was seen a few times. This rearrangement joins TRBV3-1 (or the pseudogene TRBV3-2) to TRBJ2-7; unclear D gene. Per the germline V gene, CDR1 is LGHDT and CDR2 is YNNKEL (reference sequence). With 1 base removed from V and 3 bases from J, the gap between germline ends came to 4 bases. The CDR3 contains 12 residues. CDR3 DNA: TGTGCCAGCAGCCAAGTCGGCTACGAGCAGTACTTC. Protein: CASSQVGYEQYF.

J is TRBJ2-1 and V is TRBV20-1; no reliable D call. The CDR3 covers 13 residues. Deletions cut 3 bases from V and 4 bases from J, with 10 bases between. The germline V gene has CDR1 DFQATT and CDR2 SNEGSKA (reference sequence). The CDR3 is CSASPRNYNEQFF. The CDR3 bases are TGCAGTGCTAGTCCCAGGAATTACAATGAGCAGTTCTTC.

V and J are TRBV5-1 and TRBJ1-1, with D uncertain. Germline CDR1 and CDR2: SGHRS and YFSETQ. The CDR3 covers 13 residues. V lost 0 bases and J lost 8, with 11 bases in between. The CDR3 loop reads CASSLGPPTEAFF. In DNA form, the CDR3 reads TGCGCCAGCAGCTTGGGGCCGCCAACGGAAGCTTTCTTT.

The chain is built from TRBV5-1 and TRBJ2-3, with 8 bases identical to TRBD2. This CDR3 has 15 amino acids. V lost 3 bases and J lost 0; bases outside the gene matches: 3. Germline-derived CDR1 and CDR2 are SGHRS and YFSETQ. The DNA for the CDR3 is TGCGCCAGCAGCTCGGGGGGGCCGAGCACAGATACGCAGTATTTT. It specifies CASSSGGPSTDTQYF.

The V call is TRBV5-6, the J call TRBJ1-2, with TRBD1 matching over 10 bases. The CDR3 contains 14 residues. Germline trimming cut 4 bases from V and 4 bases from J; bases unmatched to any gene: 4. Germline CDR1 is SGHDT and CDR2 is YYEEEE. In nucleotides, the CDR3 is TGTGCCAGCAGCCCGGGACAGGGGAGCTATGGCTACACCTTC. Protein sequence: CASSPGQGSYGYTF.

The chain employs TRBV18 and TRBJ1-5; D not certain. V shed 2 bases and J shed 2 bases, with 10 bases lying between them. Per germline, CDR1 KGHSH and CDR2 LQKENI. The CDR3 sequence is 15 residues long. The CDR3 sequence is CASSPGGAGNQPQHF. In DNA, the CDR3 is TGTGCCAGCTCACCAGGCGGAGCGGGCAATCAGCCCCAGCATTTT.

This clone appeared once. The chain employs TRBV13 and TRBJ2-7, with D uncertain. The CDR3 has 11 amino acids. Deletions cut 4 bases from V and 4 bases from J, with 5 bases between. Germline CDR1 reads PRHDT; CDR2 reads FYEKMQ (reference sequence). In nucleotides, the CDR3 is TGTGCCAGCAGCTCACGGTACGAGCAGTACTTC. Encoded protein: CASSSRYEQYF.

The chain uses TRBV4-2 and TRBJ1-4; no firm D call. Trimming stripped 1 base from V and 2 bases from J, with 8 bases between. The length of the CDR3 is 15 residues. Germline loops: CDR1 LGHNA, CDR2 YNFKEQ. CDR3 residues: CASSQVFLTNEKLFF. As DNA, the CDR3 is TGTGCCAGCAGCCAAGTGTTTCTCACTAATGAAAAACTGTTTTTT.

J is TRBJ1-2 and V is TRBV2, with TRBD1 identical over 7 bases. The J segment lost 1 base and the V segment lost 8 bases, leaving 4 bases of the junction unmatched. The CDR3 covers 13 residues. In germline, CDR1 is SNHLY, CDR2 FYNNEI. The CDR3 here is CASGAGGNYGYTF. CDR3 sequence (DNA): TGTGCCAGCGGAGCAGGGGGTAACTATGGCTACACCTTC.

This clone was seen a few times. The chain joins TRBV6-5 to TRBJ1-6; D call uncertain. With 0 bases removed from V and 13 bases from J, the gap between germline ends came to 19 bases. CDR1 and CDR2 (germline): MNHEY, SVGAGI. CDR3 length: 16 amino acids. The CDR3 nucleotides are TGTGCCAGCAGTTACTCGCCGGGTCACCTTCCGCCTCCCCTCCACTTT. Translated, it gives CASSYSPGHLPPPLHF.

V and J are TRBV3-1 (or the pseudogene TRBV3-2) and TRBJ2-5; D not resolved. CDR1 LGHDT and CDR2 YNNKEL come from the germline V gene (reference sequence). V dropped 5 bases and J dropped 2 bases, with 3 bases sitting between them. The CDR3 extends over 11 amino acids. CDR3 sequence: CASSTQETQYF. CDR3 bases: TGTGCCAGCAGCACTCAAGAGACCCAGTACTTC.

The chain employs TRBV6-5 and TRBJ1-1; 9 positions match TRBD1. Germline loops: CDR1 MNHEY, CDR2 SVGAGI. Trimming at V came to 5 bases and at J to 2 bases, leaving 6 bases not matched to a gene. CDR3 length: 15 residues. The CDR3 here is CASSIIQGANTEAFF. The CDR3 nucleotides are TGTGCCAGCAGTATAATACAGGGGGCAAACACTGAAGCTTTCTTT.

The V and J genes are TRBV5-8 and TRBJ1-2, with D tentatively TRBD1 (6 bases). The CDR3 consists of 13 residues. Trimming left V 4 bases short and J 8 bases short, with 15 bases between. Germline loops: CDR1 SGHTS, CDR2 YDEGEE. The CDR3 loop reads CASSHKTGSGYTF. The CDR3 coding sequence is TGTGCCAGCAGCCACAAAACAGGGTCCGGCTACACCTTC. The complete variable domain, with remaining parts taken from reference TRBV5-8 and TRBJ1-2, reads EAGVTQSPTHLIKTRGQQATLRCSPISGHTSVYWYQQALGLGLQFLLWYDEGEERNRGNFPPRFSGRQFPNYSSELNVNALELEDSALYLCASSHKTGSGYTFGSGTRLTVV.

The chain has TRBV6-5 and TRBJ2-7, with D perhaps TRBD1 (7 bases). V lost 0 bases and J lost 2, with 8 bases in between. The CDR3 runs to 14 residues. Germline CDR1 reads MNHEY; CDR2 reads SVGAGI. CDR3 nucleotides: TGTGCCAGCAGTTACTCCAGGGGGGCCTACGAGCAGTACTTC. Translated: CASSYSRGAYEQYF.

The CDR3 DNA is TGTGCCAGCAGCGCAGGGACTCTAGGCTACACCTTC. Translated, it gives CASSAGTLGYTF. The J gene is TRBJ1-2, the V gene TRBV3-1 (or the pseudogene TRBV3-2); tentatively, D is TRBD1 (5 bases). Trimming took off 5 bases at V and 8 bases at J, with 12 bases between the two ends. CDR1 is LGHDT, CDR2 YNNKEL, per germline (reference sequence). This CDR3 has 12 residues.

The chain links TRBV11-2 to TRBJ2-7, with 7 bases lining up with TRBD2. CDR1 is SGHAT and CDR2 is FQNNGV in the germline V gene. The J segment lost 3 bases and the V segment lost 5 bases, leaving 7 bases of the junction unmatched. CDR3 size: 14 residues. The CDR3 DNA sequence: TGTGCCAGCAGCCCAGTGTGGGGGGGCTACGAGCAGTACTTC. Its protein product is CASSPVWGGYEQYF.

V is TRBV7-8 and J is TRBJ2-5; TRBD2 agrees at 9 bases. There are 16 residues in the CDR3. Germline V gene sequence: CDR1 SGHVS, CDR2 FQNEAQ. The V and J ends lost 2 bases and 7 bases, in that order; junction bases with no gene match: 11. The DNA of the CDR3 is TGTGCCAGCAGCTTAAGGTCTAGCCCTAGCGGGGTGACCCAGTACTTC. Its translation: CASSLRSSPSGVTQYF.

This clone showed up just once. V usage is TRBV5-1 and J usage is TRBJ2-2; a weak D match, TRBD2 (5 bases). The CDR3 loop spans 15 amino acids. CDR1 SGHRS and CDR2 YFSETQ come from the germline V gene. V lost 3 bases and J 5 bases, leaving 14 bases between the germline ends. The CDR3 bases are TGCGCCAGCAGCTCCGGGGAACTCCAAACCGGGGAGCTGTTTTTT. Translating it yields CASSSGELQTGELFF. Full variable domain (remainder filled in from reference TRBV5-1 and TRBJ2-2): KAGVTQTPRYLIKTRGQQVTLSCSPISGHRSVSWYQQTPGQGLQFLFEYFSETQRNKGNFPGRFSGRQFSNSRSEMNVSTLELGDSALYLCASSSGELQTGELFFGEGSRLTVL.

This clone came up a few times. The chain recombines TRBV14 with TRBJ2-2; maybe TRBD1 (5 bases). Per germline, CDR1 SGHDN and CDR2 FVKESK. V lost 4 bases and J 5 bases, leaving 14 bases between the germline ends. This CDR3 is built from 15 residues. The CDR3 DNA reads as TGTGCCAGCAGCCCCGCAGGGTTAAGAACCGGGGAGCTGTTTTTT. Protein sequence: CASSPAGLRTGELFF.

The rearrangement joins TRBV5-1 to TRBJ1-1; weak D call: TRBD1 (6 bases). This CDR3 is 14 amino acids long. V was cut by 6 bases and J by 0 bases, with 12 bases left in between. CDR1 is SGHRS and CDR2 is YFSETQ in the germline V gene. DNA of the CDR3: TGCGCCAGCAACTGGACAGCCCTGAACACTGAAGCTTTCTTT. Residues: CASNWTALNTEAFF.

This clone was detected only once. The chain couples TRBV7-2 to TRBJ2-4, with D uncertain. Germline V lookup: CDR1 SGHTA, CDR2 FQGNSA. The CDR3 contains 15 residues. Trimming took 1 base from V and 8 from J, leaving 15 bases between them. The CDR3 region is CASSLGGGSLDIQYF. The CDR3 bases are TGTGCCAGCAGCTTAGGAGGTGGTAGCTTAGACATTCAGTACTTC.

The chain joins TRBV10-3 to TRBJ1-2, with TRBD1 matching 7 bases. Looked up from germline, CDR1 is ENHRY and CDR2 is SYGVKD. The CDR3 covers 15 residues. The V and J ends lost 0 bases and 4 bases, in that order; junction bases with no gene match: 5. Written as DNA, the CDR3 is TGTGCCATCAGTGAGTCGAGGGGGCATGGCTATGGCTACACCTTC. Encoded protein: CAISESRGHGYGYTF.

The V and J genes are TRBV19 and TRBJ1-3, with D unresolved. V was trimmed by 2 bases and J by 0 bases, leaving 11 bases between them. Germline assignment: CDR1 LNHDA and CDR2 SQIVND (reference sequence). This CDR3 contains 16 residues. The CDR3 is CASSIRPGDSGNTIYF. CDR3 DNA: TGTGCCAGTAGTATACGCCCAGGCGACTCTGGAAACACCATATATTTT. The full variable domain, in which reference TRBV19 and TRBJ1-3 provide the parts outside the CDR3, is DGGITQSPKYLFRKEGQNVTLSCEQNLNHDAMYWYRQDPGQGLRLIYYSQIVNDFQKGDIAEGYSVSREKKESFPLTVTSAQKNPTAFYLCASSIRPGDSGNTIYFGEGSWLTVV.

The gene calls are TRBV12-3 or TRBV12-4 and TRBJ1-2; the D is unclear. The length of the CDR3 is 12 residues. Trimming took off 7 bases at V and 6 bases at J, with 12 bases between the two ends. The CDR3 DNA follows: TGTGCCAGCAACATCGAGGGAAATGGCTACACCTTC. Residues: CASNIEGNGYTF.